This T cell receptor beta chain was captured by sequencing in a study of T cell repertoires in aging, cancer and after chemotherapy. Study-level information: Six age groups, ranging from 30 or younger to 70 or older, included the donors. Healthy donor repertoires were recorded over several months to years and showed clear clonal overlap. Study conclusions and caveats: Compared with age-matched healthy donors, untreated hematological or solid cancer patients showed higher blood TCR clonality. Healthy donors lost TCR diversity with age mainly through richness, cancer patients through richness and evenness.

Germline CDR1 and CDR2: KGHDR and SFDVKD. V lost 4 bases, J lost 2 bases, and 14 bases lay in between. This CDR3 region has 15 residues. There are a few counts of this clonotype. No antigen is known for it. Peripheral blood genomic DNA, not sorted cells or RNA, was the template. TRB rearrangements spanning V, D and J were amplified using mixed TRB-A/B primers. TCRdb processed the multiplex PCR reads anew with MiXCR; each CDR3 protein has one entry. Here the sample spans about 9,200 distinct CDR3 sequences, approximately 30% being singletons. V and J are TRBV24-1 and TRBJ2-7; possibly TRBD1 or TRBD2 for D (5 bases each). This sequence originates from a human donor in good health. The sequencing input was blood. The CDR3: CATSDTGTATYEQYF. The CDR3 DNA reads TGTGCCACCAGTGACACCGGGACGGCAACCTACGAGCAGTACTTC.